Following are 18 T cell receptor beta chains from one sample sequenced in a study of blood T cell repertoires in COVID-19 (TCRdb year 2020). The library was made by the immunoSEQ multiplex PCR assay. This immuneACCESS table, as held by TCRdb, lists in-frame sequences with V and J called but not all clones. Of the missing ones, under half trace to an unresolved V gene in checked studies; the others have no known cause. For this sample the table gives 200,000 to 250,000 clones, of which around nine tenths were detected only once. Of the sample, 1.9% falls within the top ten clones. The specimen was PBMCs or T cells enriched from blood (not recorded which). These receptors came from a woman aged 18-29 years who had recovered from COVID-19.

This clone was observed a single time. Here the CDR3 DNA reads TGTGCCAGCAGCCCGGGGAGGGAGAGGATCACTGAAGCTTTCTTT. Translated, it gives CASSPGRERITEAFF. V gene TRBV6-5 combines with J gene TRBJ1-1; D gene unclear. Between the trimmed V and J ends, which lost 6 bases and 4 bases, there was a span of 18 bases. Germline CDR1 reads MNHEY; CDR2 reads SVGAGI. This CDR3 has 15 residues.

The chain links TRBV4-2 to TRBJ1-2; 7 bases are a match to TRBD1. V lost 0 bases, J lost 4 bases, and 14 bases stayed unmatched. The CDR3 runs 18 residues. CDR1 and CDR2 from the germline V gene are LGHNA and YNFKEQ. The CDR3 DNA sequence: TGTGCCAGCAGCCAAGAAACCCCCGGGACAGCAACCCCCTATGGCTACACCTTC. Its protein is CASSQETPGTATPYGYTF.

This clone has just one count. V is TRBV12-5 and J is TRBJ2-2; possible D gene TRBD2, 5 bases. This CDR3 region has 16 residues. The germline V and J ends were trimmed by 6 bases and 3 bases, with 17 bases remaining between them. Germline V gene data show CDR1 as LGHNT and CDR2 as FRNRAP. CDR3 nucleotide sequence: TGTGCTAGTGGCCACGGAGGTCCTGGGGACACCGGGGAGCTGTTTTTT. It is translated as CASGHGGPGDTGELFF.

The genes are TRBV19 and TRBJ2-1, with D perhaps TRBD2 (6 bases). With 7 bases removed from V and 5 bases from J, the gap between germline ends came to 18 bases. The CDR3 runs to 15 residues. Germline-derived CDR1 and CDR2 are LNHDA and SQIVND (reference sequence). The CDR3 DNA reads TGTGCCAGTATGGAGGGAGAATCTAACCACAATGAGCAGTTCTTC. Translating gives CASMEGESNHNEQFF. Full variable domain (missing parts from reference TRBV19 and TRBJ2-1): DGGITQSPKYLFRKEGQNVTLSCEQNLNHDAMYWYRQDPGQGLRLIYYSQIVNDFQKGDIAEGYSVSREKKESFPLTVTSAQKNPTAFYLCASMEGESNHNEQFFGPGTRLTVL.

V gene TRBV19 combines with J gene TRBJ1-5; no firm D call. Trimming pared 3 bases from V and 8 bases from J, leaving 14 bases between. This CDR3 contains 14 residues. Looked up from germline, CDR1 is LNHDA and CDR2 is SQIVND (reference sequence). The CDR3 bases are TGTGCCAGTAGTATTTATCGGATCGAGGAGCCCCAGCATTTT. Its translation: CASSIYRIEEPQHF.

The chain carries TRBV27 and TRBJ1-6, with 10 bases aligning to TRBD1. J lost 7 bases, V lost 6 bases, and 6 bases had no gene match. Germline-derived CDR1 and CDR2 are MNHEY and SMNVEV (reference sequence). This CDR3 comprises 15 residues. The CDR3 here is CASRRQGAPNSPLHF. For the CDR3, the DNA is TGTGCCAGCAGACGACAGGGGGCGCCCAATTCACCCCTCCACTTT.

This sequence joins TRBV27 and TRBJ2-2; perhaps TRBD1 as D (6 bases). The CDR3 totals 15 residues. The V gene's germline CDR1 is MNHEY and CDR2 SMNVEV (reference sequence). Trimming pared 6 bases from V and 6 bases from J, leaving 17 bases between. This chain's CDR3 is CASSRGQRGPGELFF. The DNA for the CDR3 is TGTGCCAGCAGCAGGGGTCAGAGGGGCCCCGGGGAGCTGTTTTTT.

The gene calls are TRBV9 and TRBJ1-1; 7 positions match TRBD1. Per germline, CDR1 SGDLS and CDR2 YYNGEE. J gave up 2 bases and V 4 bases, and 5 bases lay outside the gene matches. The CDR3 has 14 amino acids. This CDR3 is CASSPGTANTEAFF. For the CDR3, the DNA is TGTGCCAGCAGCCCGGGGACAGCAAACACTGAAGCTTTCTTT. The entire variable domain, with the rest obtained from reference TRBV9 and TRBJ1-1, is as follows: DSGVTQTPKHLITATGQRVTLRCSPRSGDLSVYWYQQSLDQGLQFLIQYYNGEERAKGNILERFSAQQFPDLHSELNLSSLELGDSALYFCASSPGTANTEAFFGQGTRLTVV.

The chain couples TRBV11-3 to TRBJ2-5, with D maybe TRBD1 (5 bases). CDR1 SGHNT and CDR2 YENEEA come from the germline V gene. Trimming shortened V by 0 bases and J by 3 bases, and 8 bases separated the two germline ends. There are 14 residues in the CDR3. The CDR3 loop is CASSLDLREETQYF. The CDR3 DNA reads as TGTGCCAGCAGCTTAGATCTCAGGGAAGAGACCCAGTACTTC.

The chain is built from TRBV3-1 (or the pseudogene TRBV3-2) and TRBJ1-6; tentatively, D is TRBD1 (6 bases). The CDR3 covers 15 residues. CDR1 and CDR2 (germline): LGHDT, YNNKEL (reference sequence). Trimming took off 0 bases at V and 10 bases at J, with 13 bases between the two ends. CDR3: CASSQDLTGGSPLHF. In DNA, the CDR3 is TGTGCCAGCAGCCAAGATTTGACAGGCGGGTCACCCCTCCACTTT.

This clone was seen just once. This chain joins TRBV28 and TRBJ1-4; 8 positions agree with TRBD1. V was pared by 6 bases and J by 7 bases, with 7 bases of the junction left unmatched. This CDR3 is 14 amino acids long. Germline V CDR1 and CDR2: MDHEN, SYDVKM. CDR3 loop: CASRDTGGSEKLFF. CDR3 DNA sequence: TGTGCCAGCAGAGACACAGGGGGGAGTGAAAAACTGTTTTTT.

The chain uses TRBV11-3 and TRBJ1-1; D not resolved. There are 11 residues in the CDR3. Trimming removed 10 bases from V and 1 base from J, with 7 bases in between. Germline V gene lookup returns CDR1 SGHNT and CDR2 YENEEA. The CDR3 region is CATSKNTEAFF. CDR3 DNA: TGTGCCACATCCAAGAACACTGAAGCTTTCTTT.

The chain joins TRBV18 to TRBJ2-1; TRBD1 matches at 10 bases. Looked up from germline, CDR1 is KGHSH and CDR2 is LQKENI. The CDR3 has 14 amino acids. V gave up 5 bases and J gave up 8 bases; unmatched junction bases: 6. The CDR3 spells CASSSGTGVDEQFF. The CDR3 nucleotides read TGTGCCAGCTCATCCGGGACAGGGGTGGATGAGCAGTTCTTC.

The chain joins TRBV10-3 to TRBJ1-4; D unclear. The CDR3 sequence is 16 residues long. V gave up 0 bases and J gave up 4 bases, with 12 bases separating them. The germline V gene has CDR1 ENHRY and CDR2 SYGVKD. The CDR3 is CAISESYTRFNEKLFF. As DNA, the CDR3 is TGTGCCATCAGTGAGTCGTACACCCGTTTTAATGAAAAACTGTTTTTT.

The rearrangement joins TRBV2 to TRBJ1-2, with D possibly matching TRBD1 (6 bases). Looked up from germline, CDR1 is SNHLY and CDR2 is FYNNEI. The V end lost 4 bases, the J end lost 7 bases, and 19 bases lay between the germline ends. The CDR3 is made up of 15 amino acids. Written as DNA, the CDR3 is TGTGCCAGCAGTGTATTGTGGGGGCAGGGTGGTGGCTACACCTTC. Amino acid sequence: CASSVLWGQGGGYTF. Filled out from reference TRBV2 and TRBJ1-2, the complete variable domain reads EPEVTQTPSHQVTQMGQEVILRCVPISNHLYFYWYRQILGQKVEFLVSFYNNEISEKSEIFDDQFSVERPDGSNFTLKIRSTKLEDSAMYFCASSVLWGQGGGYTFGSGTRLTVV.

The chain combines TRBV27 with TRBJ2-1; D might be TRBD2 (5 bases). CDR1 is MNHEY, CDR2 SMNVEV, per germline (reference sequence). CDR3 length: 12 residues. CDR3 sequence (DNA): TGTTTTTCCTGGAGGAGTGAGGATGAGCAGTTCTTC. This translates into CFSWRSEDEQFF.

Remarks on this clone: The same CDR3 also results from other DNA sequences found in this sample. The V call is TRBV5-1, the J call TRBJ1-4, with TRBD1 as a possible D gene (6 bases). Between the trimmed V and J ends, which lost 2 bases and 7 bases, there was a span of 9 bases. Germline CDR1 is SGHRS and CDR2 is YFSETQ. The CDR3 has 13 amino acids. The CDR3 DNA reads TGCGCCAGCAGCTTACAGGGCTCTGAAAAACTGTTTTTT. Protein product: CASSLQGSEKLFF.

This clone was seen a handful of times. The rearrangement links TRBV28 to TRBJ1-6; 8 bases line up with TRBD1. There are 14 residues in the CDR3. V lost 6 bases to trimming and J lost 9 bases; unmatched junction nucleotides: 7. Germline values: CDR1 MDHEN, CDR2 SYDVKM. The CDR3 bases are TGTGCCAGCAGAGGACAGGGTACTGGTTCACCCCTCCACTTT. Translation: CASRGQGTGSPLHF.